This passage covers 14 T cell receptor beta chains from one sample sequenced in a study of blood T cell repertoires in COVID-19. The protocol was immunoSEQ multiplex PCR, while the TCRdb copy is restricted to in-frame clones and leaves out a portion. The data hold under 400,000 clones, with around nine tenths observed a single time. Sequenced sample: PBMCs or T cells enriched from blood (not recorded which). The origin of the receptors is a woman in her twenties or thirties who had been exposed to COVID-19.

The CDR3, as DNA: TGTGCCAGCAGCCCACAAGGGGGGGTGGGAGGTGAGCAGTTCTTC. This translates into CASSPQGGVGGEQFF. The V call is TRBV3-1 (or the pseudogene TRBV3-2), the J call TRBJ2-1, with TRBD2 as a possible D gene (7 bases). The length of the CDR3 is 15 residues. The germline V and J ends were trimmed by 4 bases and 9 bases, with 19 bases remaining between them. CDR1 is LGHDT and CDR2 is YNNKEL in the germline V gene (reference sequence).

The chain couples TRBV14 to TRBJ2-1; 8 nucleotides line up with TRBD2. CDR3 length: 13 residues. Germline assignment: CDR1 SGHDN and CDR2 FVKESK. The junction had 6 bases not matched to a gene; V was cut back by 0 bases and J by 14 bases. CDR3: CASSQDRGLVKFF. Written as DNA, the CDR3 is TGTGCCAGCAGCCAAGATCGGGGACTAGTAAAGTTCTTC.

The chain recombines TRBV18 with TRBJ1-1, with 9 positions matching TRBD1. The trim removed 3 bases at V and 4 bases at J, leaving 9 bases unmatched. Germline V lookup: CDR1 KGHSH, CDR2 LQKENI. The CDR3 consists of 16 residues. This CDR3 is CASSPPNRGRRTEAFF. As DNA, the CDR3 is TGTGCCAGCTCACCGCCTAACAGGGGGCGTCGCACTGAAGCTTTCTTT.

This chain connects TRBV19 to TRBJ1-5; 7 nucleotides line up with TRBD1. Germline values: CDR1 LNHDA, CDR2 SQIVND (reference sequence). This CDR3 is 14 amino acids long. V lost 5 bases, J lost 7 bases, and 8 bases stayed unmatched. The CDR3 DNA follows: TGTGCCAGTAGTTGGGGACAGCTCCGGCAGCCCCAGCATTTT. It is translated as CASSWGQLRQPQHF.

The rearrangement links TRBV7-9 to TRBJ2-1; 14 bases match TRBD2. V lost 5 bases to trimming and J lost 0 bases; unmatched junction nucleotides: 3. Germline values: CDR1 SEHNR, CDR2 FQNEAQ (reference sequence). The CDR3 totals 17 residues. The CDR3 sequence is CASSTGTSGSSYNEQFF. CDR3 nucleotide sequence: TGTGCCAGCAGCACCGGGACTAGCGGGAGCTCCTACAATGAGCAGTTCTTC.

The CDR3 DNA sequence: TGTGCCAGCAGTTTTGCGGGGATTTATACCTATGGCTACACCTTC. Protein: CASSFAGIYTYGYTF. The chain recombines TRBV28 with TRBJ1-2; D remains unclear. The germline V gene has CDR1 MDHEN and CDR2 SYDVKM. The length of the CDR3 is 15 residues. V shed 3 bases and J shed 4 bases, with 15 bases lying between them.

V usage is TRBV7-9 and J usage is TRBJ1-2, with D unclear. The germline gives CDR1 SEHNR, CDR2 FQNEAQ (reference sequence). The CDR3 covers 16 residues. Trimming stripped 0 bases from V and 8 bases from J, with 19 bases between. CDR3 in DNA: TGTGCCAGCAGCTTAGCGTGGGAGGGAGGACCCTTCGGCTACACCTTC. Its protein is CASSLAWEGGPFGYTF.

The chain employs TRBV29-1 and TRBJ1-2, with D maybe TRBD1 (5 bases). Trimming stripped 6 bases from V and 8 bases from J, with 19 bases between. CDR1 is SQVTM and CDR2 is ANQGSEA in the germline V gene. This CDR3 is 13 amino acids long. CDR3 sequence: CSVQRGGTYGYTF. The CDR3 coding sequence is TGCAGCGTCCAAAGGGGCGGAACATACGGCTACACCTTC.

The chain combines TRBV6-5 with TRBJ1-2; a weak D match, TRBD1 (6 bases). The CDR3 covers 15 residues. Germline lookup yields CDR1 MNHEY and CDR2 SVGAGI. Trimming removed 7 bases at V and 7 bases at J, with 22 bases between. The DNA of the CDR3 is TGTGCCAGCACCAAAGGAGGAGGGGGGGCAGGTGGCTACACCTTC. This sequence encodes CASTKGGGGAGGYTF.

The chain links TRBV5-1 to TRBJ2-6; D unresolved. The CDR3 runs 14 residues. Germline lookup yields CDR1 SGHRS and CDR2 YFSETQ. Trimming cost V 4 bases and J 2 bases, with 7 bases left between them. The CDR3 loop is CASSTDTGANVLTF. The CDR3 nucleotides read TGCGCCAGCAGCACCGACACTGGGGCCAACGTCCTGACTTTC.

The V and J genes are TRBV5-6 and TRBJ2-7; D is unresolved. Germline values: CDR1 SGHDT, CDR2 YYEEEE. This CDR3 spans 14 amino acids. V gave up 3 bases and J gave up 4 bases, with 14 bases separating them. Here the CDR3 DNA reads TGTGCCAGCAGCTGGGCCATCGCCTTTTACGAGCAGTACTTC. Amino acids: CASSWAIAFYEQYF.

V and J are TRBV6-5 and TRBJ2-6, with no clear D. This CDR3 has 15 amino acids. Germline loops: CDR1 MNHEY, CDR2 SVGAGI. Trimming pared 7 bases from V and 3 bases from J, leaving 13 bases between. As DNA, the CDR3 is TGTGCCAGCATCGACACCGCCCTTGGGGCCAACGTCCTGACTTTC. This gives the protein CASIDTALGANVLTF.

This clone was recorded once. The chain recombines TRBV4-2 with TRBJ2-1, with TRBD2 matching 8 bases. Trimming at V came to 0 bases and at J to 4 bases, leaving 5 bases not matched to a gene. The germline V gene has CDR1 LGHNA and CDR2 YNFKEQ. There are 16 residues in the CDR3. The CDR3 region is CASSQEGVAGYNEQFF. The CDR3 nucleotides read TGTGCCAGCAGCCAAGAGGGGGTAGCGGGGTACAATGAGCAGTTCTTC.

This sequence joins TRBV5-1 and TRBJ2-3; 7 nucleotides align to TRBD1. The CDR3 has 15 residues. The trim removed 5 bases at V and 0 bases at J, leaving 6 bases unmatched. The germline CDR1 and CDR2 sequences are SGHRS and YFSETQ. CDR3 sequence: CASSSTGASTDTQYF. As DNA, the CDR3 is TGCGCCAGCAGTTCCACAGGGGCTAGCACAGATACGCAGTATTTT.